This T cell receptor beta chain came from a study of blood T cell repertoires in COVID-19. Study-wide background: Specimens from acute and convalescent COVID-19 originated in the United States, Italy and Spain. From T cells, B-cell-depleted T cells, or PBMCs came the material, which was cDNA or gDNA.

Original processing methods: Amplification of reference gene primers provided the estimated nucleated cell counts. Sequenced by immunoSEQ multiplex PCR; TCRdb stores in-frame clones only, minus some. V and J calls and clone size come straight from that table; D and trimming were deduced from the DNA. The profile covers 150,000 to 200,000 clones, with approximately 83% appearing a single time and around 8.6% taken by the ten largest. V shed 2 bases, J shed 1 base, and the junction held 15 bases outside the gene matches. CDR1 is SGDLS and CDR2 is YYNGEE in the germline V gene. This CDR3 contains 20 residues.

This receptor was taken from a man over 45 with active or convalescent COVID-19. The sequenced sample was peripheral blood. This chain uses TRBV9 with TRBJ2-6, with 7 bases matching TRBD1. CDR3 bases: TGTGCCAGCAGCGTCTCCCCCCCGGCACAGGGGATATCTGGGGCCAACGTCCTGACTTTC. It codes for CASSVSPPAQGISGANVLTF.